Presented here are 28 T cell receptor beta chains from one specimen sequenced in a study of T cell responses to AZD1222 COVID-19 vaccine. Only in-frame clones appear in the TCRdb table, and some are missing; sequencing was by immunoSEQ multiplex PCR. Among some 110,000 clones, around 92% were seen once, and the ten largest hold roughly 4.2%. Material: peripheral blood, obtained on day 0 of AZD1222 vaccination. All receptors come from an adult in good health.

The gene calls are TRBV19 and TRBJ1-6; the D is unclear. This CDR3 comprises 14 residues. V lost 3 bases and J 7 bases, leaving 10 bases between the germline ends. Germline lookup yields CDR1 LNHDA and CDR2 SQIVND (reference sequence). The CDR3 bases are TGTGCCAGTAGTATGCGTATTACGAATTCACCCCTCCACTTT. Translated: CASSMRITNSPLHF.

The J gene is TRBJ2-1, the V gene TRBV4-2; 7 nucleotides line up with TRBD1. The CDR3 has 16 amino acids. The V gene end was trimmed by 0 bases and the J gene end by 8 bases; junction bases not matched to a gene: 10. CDR1 is LGHNA, CDR2 YNFKEQ, per germline. CDR3 residues: CASSQDQGETGDEQFF. The CDR3 DNA reads as TGTGCCAGCAGCCAAGACCAGGGGGAGACCGGGGATGAGCAGTTCTTC.

This rearrangement joins TRBV28 to TRBJ1-5; TRBD1 is a possible D gene (5 bases). The V and J ends lost 3 bases and 1 base respectively, with 16 bases between them. From germline, CDR1 is MDHEN and CDR2 SYDVKM. The CDR3 runs to 17 residues. CDR3 in amino acids: CASSFGRQGGSNQPQHF. The CDR3 region has the DNA TGTGCCAGCAGTTTCGGTCGGCAGGGTGGAAGCAATCAGCCCCAGCATTTT.

The chain links TRBV10-1 to TRBJ2-7; maybe TRBD1 (5 bases). The germline gives CDR1 WNHNN, CDR2 SYGVQD (reference sequence). Trimming cost V 4 bases and J 3 bases, with 19 bases left between them. This CDR3 has 16 residues. In DNA form, the CDR3 reads TGCGCCAGCAGTGGCTACCTGGACAAAGGTCACTACGAGCAGTACTTC. Translating gives CASSGYLDKGHYEQYF.

This clone was detected once. The genes are TRBV27 and TRBJ2-7; TRBD2 might be the D (5 bases). V gave up 5 bases and J gave up 3 bases, with 17 bases separating them. The CDR3 extends over 15 amino acids. Germline assignment: CDR1 MNHEY and CDR2 SMNVEV (reference sequence). CDR3 sequence (DNA): TGTGCCAGCAGTCCCATCCCGGACTCTTTCTACGAGCAGTACTTC. Translation gives CASSPIPDSFYEQYF.

The V gene is TRBV5-1, the J gene TRBJ2-5; the D is unclear. Trimming pared 2 bases from V and 3 bases from J, leaving 8 bases between. CDR3 length equals 13 residues. The germline gives CDR1 SGHRS, CDR2 YFSETQ. In DNA form, the CDR3 reads TGCGCCAGCAGCTTTCCAGGTGAAGAGACCCAGTACTTC. Protein sequence: CASSFPGEETQYF.

The CDR3 nucleotides are TGTGCCCTTGGGGGACCGAGCTCCAATGAGCAGTTCTTC. This translates into CALGGPSSNEQFF. This rearrangement joins TRBV10-3 to TRBJ2-1, with D perhaps TRBD1 or TRBD2 (5 bases each). There are 13 residues in the CDR3. Germline CDR1 ENHRY, CDR2 SYGVKD. Trimming cost V 11 bases and J 6 bases, with 17 bases left between them.

The V call is TRBV7-2, the J call TRBJ2-1; D possibly corresponds to TRBD1 (5 bases). The CDR3 runs to 15 residues. Germline CDR1 SGHTA, CDR2 FQGNSA. Trimming cost V 2 bases and J 4 bases, with 12 bases left between them. Here the CDR3 reads CASSLRQWSYNEQFF. In DNA, the CDR3 is TGTGCCAGCAGCTTAAGACAGTGGAGTTACAATGAGCAGTTCTTC.

The rearrangement joins TRBV19 to TRBJ1-5; tentative D call: TRBD1 (6 bases). The CDR3 sequence is 16 residues long. The germline gives CDR1 LNHDA, CDR2 SQIVND (reference sequence). V lost 4 bases and J lost 0, with 13 bases in between. The CDR3 sequence is CASSNRDRFSNQPQHF. CDR3 in DNA: TGTGCCAGTAGTAACAGGGACCGGTTTAGCAATCAGCCCCAGCATTTT.

J is TRBJ2-1 and V is TRBV28; 10 bases map to TRBD1. The J segment lost 6 bases and the V segment lost 4 bases, leaving 6 bases of the junction unmatched. The germline V gene encodes CDR1 MDHEN and CDR2 SYDVKM. The CDR3 consists of 15 residues. The CDR3 reads CASSSGTGDSNEQFF. CDR3 nucleotides: TGTGCCAGCAGTTCGGGGACAGGGGACTCCAATGAGCAGTTCTTC.

The chain has TRBV6-7 and TRBJ2-2; maybe TRBD2 (6 bases). TRBV6-7 is labeled an ORF, and its function is uncertain. The CDR3 has 14 amino acids. The V and J ends lost 10 bases and 1 base respectively, with 13 bases between them. The CDR3, as DNA: TGTGCCAACCCAAACGGGGGGAACACCGGGGAGCTGTTTTTT. This encodes CANPNGGNTGELFF.

V is TRBV19 and J is TRBJ1-2; 10 bases line up with TRBD1. Trimming cost V 6 bases and J 7 bases; bases outside gene matches: 8. The CDR3 length is 14 residues. Germline loops: CDR1 LNHDA, CDR2 SQIVND (reference sequence). This chain's CDR3 is CASRLRDRGTGYTF. CDR3 in DNA: TGTGCCAGTAGACTCCGGGACAGGGGAACTGGCTACACCTTC. Supplemented by reference TRBV19 and TRBJ1-2, the full variable domain reads DGGITQSPKYLFRKEGQNVTLSCEQNLNHDAMYWYRQDPGQGLRLIYYSQIVNDFQKGDIAEGYSVSREKKESFPLTVTSAQKNPTAFYLCASRLRDRGTGYTFGSGTRLTVV.

This chain connects TRBV10-3 to TRBJ2-5, with unresolved D. Trimming removed 9 bases from V and 0 bases from J, with 8 bases in between. The CDR3 sequence is 12 residues long. The germline CDR1 and CDR2 sequences are ENHRY and SYGVKD. The CDR3 is CAITADQETQYF. CDR3 bases: TGTGCCATTACGGCGGACCAAGAGACCCAGTACTTC.

The V and J genes are TRBV11-3 and TRBJ2-3, with 11 bases fitting TRBD2. Germline trimming cut 5 bases from V and 5 bases from J; bases unmatched to any gene: 9. Germline V lookup: CDR1 SGHNT, CDR2 YENEEA. The length of the CDR3 is 16 residues. This CDR3 is CASSLGLAGVLDTQYF. In nucleotides, the CDR3 is TGTGCCAGCAGCCTAGGACTAGCGGGTGTTTTAGATACGCAGTATTTT. The complete variable domain, with remaining parts taken from reference TRBV11-3 and TRBJ2-3, reads EAGVVQSPRYKIIEKKQPVAFWCNPISGHNTLYWYLQNLGQGPELLIRYENEEAVDDSQLPKDRFSAERLKGVDSTLKIQPAELGDSAVYLCASSLGLAGVLDTQYFGPGTRLTVL.

The J gene is TRBJ2-2, the V gene TRBV11-2; D not resolved. The CDR3 covers 17 residues. Trimming shortened V by 3 bases and J by 5 bases, and 19 bases separated the two germline ends. Per the germline V gene, CDR1 is SGHAT and CDR2 is FQNNGV. CDR3 nucleotides: TGTGCCAGCAGCTTCAATCGCAGAACCTCGATGACCGGGGAGCTGTTTTTT. Translated: CASSFNRRTSMTGELFF. The entire variable domain, with the rest obtained from reference TRBV11-2 and TRBJ2-2, is as follows: EAGVAQSPRYKIIEKRQSVAFWCNPISGHATLYWYQQILGQGPKLLIQFQNNGVVDDSQLPKDRFSAERLKGVDSTLKIQPAKLEDSAVYLCASSFNRRTSMTGELFFGEGSRLTVL.

V and J are TRBV11-3 and TRBJ1-2, with 9 bases that match TRBD1. CDR3 size: 16 residues. V was clipped by 5 bases and J by 6 bases; unmatched bases: 13. CDR1 is SGHNT, CDR2 YENEEA, per germline. The CDR3 spells CASSLPDRGLIDGYTF. CDR3 in DNA: TGTGCCAGCAGCCTCCCGGACAGGGGCTTAATCGATGGCTACACCTTC.

V is TRBV6-5 and J is TRBJ1-1; tentative D call: TRBD1 (6 bases). Trimming took 5 bases from V and 0 from J, leaving 10 bases between them. CDR3 length: 14 amino acids. The germline V gene has CDR1 MNHEY and CDR2 SVGAGI. As DNA, the CDR3 is TGTGCCAGCAGTACTAGGGGGGTGAACACTGAAGCTTTCTTT. Its protein product is CASSTRGVNTEAFF.

The CDR3 DNA follows: TGTGCCAGCAGCGCCCCGGACAGGGGAAGACACGAGCAGTACTTC. It encodes CASSAPDRGRHEQYF. V usage is TRBV11-2 and J usage is TRBJ2-7; the match to TRBD1 covers 9 bases. Germline V CDR1 and CDR2: SGHAT, FQNNGV. The CDR3 consists of 15 residues. The V and J ends lost 5 bases and 5 bases, in that order; junction bases with no gene match: 10.

The rearrangement joins TRBV24-1 to TRBJ2-2; D is unresolved. The germline gives CDR1 KGHDR, CDR2 SFDVKD. Trimming took 4 bases from V and 4 from J, leaving 18 bases between them. The CDR3 covers 17 residues. The CDR3 DNA reads TGTGCCACCAGTGACCTGGACGCCCTAGGGTTCACCGGGGAGCTGTTTTTT. Residues: CATSDLDALGFTGELFF.

This chain joins TRBV7-8 and TRBJ2-1, with 8 nucleotides matching TRBD2. Germline CDR1 SGHVS, CDR2 FQNEAQ. V shed 4 bases and J 9 bases; nucleotides not matched to a gene: 14. The CDR3 has 16 amino acids. The CDR3 sequence is CASSSDIAGKFGEQFF. Here the CDR3 DNA reads TGTGCCAGCAGCTCCGACATAGCGGGGAAGTTCGGTGAGCAGTTCTTC.

V and J are TRBV6-1 and TRBJ1-2; 7 bases are shared with TRBD1. The CDR3 loop spans 14 amino acids. The germline V gene has CDR1 MNHNS and CDR2 SASEGT. V trimming: 1 base; J trimming: 5 bases; junction bases outside the gene matches: 4. The CDR3 sequence is CASSEGTGGYGYTF. DNA for the CDR3: TGTGCCAGCAGTGAAGGGACAGGAGGGTATGGCTACACCTTC.

The chain carries TRBV2 and TRBJ1-5; 8 bases align to TRBD1. The germline V gene encodes CDR1 SNHLY and CDR2 FYNNEI. CDR3 length: 14 residues. Trimming cost V 8 bases and J 4 bases; bases outside gene matches: 7. In DNA form, the CDR3 reads TGTGCCAGCGTCCAGGGGGCTTTGAATCAGCCCCAGCATTTT. The encoded protein is CASVQGALNQPQHF.

The V call is TRBV15, the J call TRBJ2-7; TRBD1 aligns across 11 bases. Germline V gene data show CDR1 as LNHNV and CDR2 as YYDKDF (reference sequence). Trimming cost V 5 bases and J 3 bases; bases outside gene matches: 6. The CDR3 is 15 residues long. The CDR3 nucleotides read TGTGCCACCAGCCCGGGGGGGACAGGGGGCTACGAGCAGTACTTC. Protein: CATSPGGTGGYEQYF. Full variable domain (remainder filled in from reference TRBV15 and TRBJ2-7): DAMVIQNPRYQVTQFGKPVTLSCSQTLNHNVMYWYQQKSSQAPKLLFHYYDKDFNNEADTPDNFQSRRPNTSFCFLDIRSPGLGDTAMYLCATSPGGTGGYEQYFGPGTRLTVT.

CDR3 region: CASSDSGRQGSNEQFF. CDR3 in DNA: TGTGCCAGCAGTGACTCAGGGAGACAGGGAAGTAATGAGCAGTTCTTC. V and J are TRBV6-4 and TRBJ2-1; 7 bases align to TRBD1. V lost 0 bases and J lost 7; bases outside the gene matches: 9. Germline V gene sequence: CDR1 MRHNA, CDR2 SNTAGT. The CDR3 covers 16 residues.

On this clone: Other DNA sequences within the sample encode an identical CDR3. For the CDR3, the DNA is TGTGCCAGCAGTAACGGGAGGGGCCAAGAGACCCAGTACTTC. Its protein is CASSNGRGQETQYF. The chain has TRBV2 and TRBJ2-5, with 8 bases matching TRBD2. The germline V gene has CDR1 SNHLY and CDR2 FYNNEI. J lost 1 base, V lost 5 bases, and 3 bases had no gene match. This CDR3 contains 14 residues.

This clone was counted only a few times. The genes are TRBV18 and TRBJ1-1, with 7 bases aligning to TRBD1. CDR3 length: 16 residues. V shed 6 bases, J shed 3 bases, and the junction held 13 bases outside the gene matches. Germline V gene data show CDR1 as KGHSH and CDR2 as LQKENI. CDR3 sequence: CASSRQGVKRDTEAFF. The CDR3 DNA reads as TGTGCCAGCTCCCGACAGGGAGTAAAAAGGGACACTGAAGCTTTCTTT.

The chain couples TRBV30 to TRBJ2-6; no clear D gene. Per the germline V gene, CDR1 is GTSNPN and CDR2 is SVGIG (reference sequence). The V end lost 8 bases, the J end lost 4 bases, and 15 bases lay between the germline ends. This CDR3 has 14 amino acids. This CDR3 is CARGTLGGANVLTF. The CDR3 region has the DNA TGTGCCCGAGGAACTCTGGGAGGGGCCAACGTCCTGACTTTC.

This clone was picked up one time. Distinct nucleotide sequences in the sample also encode this CDR3. The chain has TRBV7-2 and TRBJ1-6; 7 positions agree with TRBD1. The CDR3 spans 15 residues. Germline V gene sequence: CDR1 SGHTA, CDR2 FQGNSA. V lost 5 bases and J lost 4; bases outside the gene matches: 5. CDR3 amino acids: CASSPRQGYNSPLHF. For the CDR3, the DNA is TGTGCCAGCAGCCCCCGACAGGGATATAATTCACCCCTCCACTTT.